What follows describes a single T cell receptor (beta chain). These data are taken from a study of blood T cell repertoires in COVID-19. Some clones are missing from TCRdb's copy, which holds only in-frame ones; the method was immunoSEQ multiplex PCR. There are approximately 280,000 clones in the sample; nearly 90% occur only once, and roughly 1.6% lies in the top ten. Cohorts were determined from participant-reported clinical history. CDR1 LGHNA and CDR2 YSLEER come from the germline V gene. CDR3 length equals 18 residues. Losses at the gene ends were 4 bases for V and 5 bases for J; bases not matched to a gene: 12.

What was sequenced was PBMCs or T cells enriched from blood (not recorded which). This sequence originates from a woman aged 18 to 35 with acute COVID-19. The chain is built from TRBV4-3 and TRBJ2-2, with 11 bases fitting TRBD2. CDR3 in DNA: TGCGCCAGCAGCCTTCTAGCGGGAGGCACCGCGAGGACCGGGGAGCTGTTTTTT. Protein sequence: CASSLLAGGTARTGELFF.